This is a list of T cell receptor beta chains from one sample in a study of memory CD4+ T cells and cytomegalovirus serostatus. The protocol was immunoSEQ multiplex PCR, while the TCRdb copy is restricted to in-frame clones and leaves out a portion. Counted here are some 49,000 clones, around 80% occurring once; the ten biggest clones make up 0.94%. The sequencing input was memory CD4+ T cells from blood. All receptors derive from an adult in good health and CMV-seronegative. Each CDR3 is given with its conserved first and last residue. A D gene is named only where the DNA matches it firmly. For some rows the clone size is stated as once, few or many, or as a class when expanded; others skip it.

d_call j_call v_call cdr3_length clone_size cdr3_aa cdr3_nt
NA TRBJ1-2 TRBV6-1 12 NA CASSGRADGYTF TGTGCCAGCAGTGGCCGGGCCGATGGCTACACCTTC
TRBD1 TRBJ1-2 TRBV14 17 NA CASSPRVPDRGRYGYTF TGTGCCAGCAGCCCTCGGGTCCCTGACAGGGGCAGGTATGGCTACACCTTC
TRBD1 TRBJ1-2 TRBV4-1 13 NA CASSLRGTAGYTF TGCGCCAGCAGCCTCCGAGGGACAGCAGGCTACACCTTC
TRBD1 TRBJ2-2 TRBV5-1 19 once CASSFSGQGSYANTGELFF TGCGCCAGCAGCTTCTCCGGACAGGGGTCTTACGCGAACACCGGGGAGCTGTTTTTT
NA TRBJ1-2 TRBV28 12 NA CATSLGPRGYTF TGTGCCACCTCCTTAGGGCCGAGAGGCTACACCTTC
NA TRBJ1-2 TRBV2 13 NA CASKRAEQSGYTF TGTGCCAGCAAAAGGGCCGAACAGAGTGGCTACACCTTC
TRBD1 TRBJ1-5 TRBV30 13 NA CAWSADRVQPQHF TGTGCCTGGAGTGCAGACAGGGTTCAGCCCCAGCATTTT
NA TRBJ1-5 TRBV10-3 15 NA CAISDSDYSNQPQHF TGTGCCATCAGTGACTCGGACTATAGCAATCAGCCCCAGCATTTT
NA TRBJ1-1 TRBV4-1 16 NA CASSQPWEGMRTEAFF TGCGCCAGCAGCCAACCATGGGAAGGGATGCGCACTGAAGCTTTCTTT
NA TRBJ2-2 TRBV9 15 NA CASSVGQSRSGELFF TGTGCCAGCAGCGTAGGACAATCTAGATCCGGGGAGCTGTTTTTT
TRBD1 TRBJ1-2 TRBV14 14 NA CASSSQTGNYGYTF TGTGCCAGCAGCTCACAGACAGGGAACTATGGCTACACCTTC
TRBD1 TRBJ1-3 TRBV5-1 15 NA CASSASPGGGNTIYF TGCGCCAGCAGCGCGTCCCCAGGGGGCGGAAACACCATATATTTT
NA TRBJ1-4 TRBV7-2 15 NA CASSPMGAEGEKLFF TGTGCCAGCAGCCCGATGGGTGCGGAGGGTGAAAAACTGTTTTTT
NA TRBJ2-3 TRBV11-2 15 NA CASSLWGQGTDTQYF TGTGCCAGCAGCTTATGGGGCCAGGGCACAGATACGCAGTATTTT
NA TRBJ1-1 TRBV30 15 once CAWTPGFGAITEAFF TGTGCCTGGACCCCCGGCTTTGGTGCGATTACTGAAGCTTTCTTT
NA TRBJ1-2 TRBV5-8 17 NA CASSASGLKRVYYGYTF TGTGCCAGCAGCGCATCGGGGTTAAAGCGGGTCTACTATGGCTACACCTTC
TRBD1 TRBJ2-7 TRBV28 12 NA CASGTGPYEQYF TGTGCCAGCGGGACAGGGCCCTACGAGCAGTACTTC
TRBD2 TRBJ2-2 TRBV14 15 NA CASSLAGVLTGELFF TGTGCCAGCAGTCTAGCGGGGGTTCTCACCGGGGAGCTGTTTTTT
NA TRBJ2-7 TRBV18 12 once CASSSSSYEQYF TGTGCCAGCTCATCTAGTTCCTACGAGCAGTACTTC
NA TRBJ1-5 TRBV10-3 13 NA CATRDGDAQPQHF TGTGCCACTCGGGACGGCGATGCTCAGCCCCAGCATTTT
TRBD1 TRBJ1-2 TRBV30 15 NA CAWRPGTGVTYGYTF TGTGCCTGGAGGCCTGGGACAGGGGTGACGTATGGCTACACCTTC
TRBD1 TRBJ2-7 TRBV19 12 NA CASRDDRGEQYF TGTGCCAGTAGAGATGACAGGGGCGAGCAGTACTTC
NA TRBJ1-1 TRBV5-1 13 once CASSLEIGTEAFF TGCGCCAGCAGCTTGGAGATCGGCACTGAAGCTTTCTTT
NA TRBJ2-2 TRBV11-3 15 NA CASSLSGAQTGELFF TGTGCCAGCAGCTTATCCGGGGCACAGACCGGGGAGCTGTTTTTT
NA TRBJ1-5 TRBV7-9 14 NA CASSLDISNQPQHF TGTGCCAGCAGCCTGGACATTAGCAATCAGCCCCAGCATTTT
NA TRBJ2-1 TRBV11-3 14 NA CASSFGRAGNEQFF TGTGCCAGCAGCTTTGGCAGGGCTGGAAATGAGCAGTTCTTC
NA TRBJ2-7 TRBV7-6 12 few CASSREGGEQYF TGTGCCAGCAGTCGCGAGGGGGGCGAGCAGTACTTC
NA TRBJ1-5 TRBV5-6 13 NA CASSPGPNQPQHF TGTGCCAGCAGCCCGGGACCGAATCAGCCCCAGCATTTT
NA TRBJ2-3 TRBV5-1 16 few CASSFAGRSRGDTQYF TGCGCCAGCAGTTTCGCGGGGAGGTCCCGGGGGGATACGCAGTATTTT
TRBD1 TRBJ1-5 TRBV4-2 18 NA CASSQGLNLDRGGQPQHF TGTGCCAGCAGCCAAGGATTAAATCTCGACAGGGGAGGTCAGCCCCAGCATTTT
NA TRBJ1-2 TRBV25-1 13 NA CASSDGNYNGYTF TGTGCCAGCAGTGATGGAAACTATAATGGCTACACCTTC
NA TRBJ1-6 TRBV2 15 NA CASSGTAREDSPLHF TGTGCCAGCAGTGGGACAGCCAGGGAGGATTCACCCCTCCACTTT
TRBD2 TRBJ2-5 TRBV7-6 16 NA CASSSKRGGPQETQYF TGTGCCAGCAGCTCAAAGCGGGGGGGCCCTCAAGAGACCCAGTACTTC
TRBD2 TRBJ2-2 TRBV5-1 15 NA CASNSGGANTGELFF TGCGCCAGTAATAGCGGGGGGGCGAACACCGGGGAGCTGTTTTTT
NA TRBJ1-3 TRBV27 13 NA CASSLRSGNTIYF TGTGCCAGCTCCCTAAGATCTGGAAACACCATATATTTT
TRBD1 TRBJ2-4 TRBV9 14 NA CASSSGDRKNIQYF TGTGCCAGCAGCTCAGGGGACAGAAAAAACATTCAGTACTTC
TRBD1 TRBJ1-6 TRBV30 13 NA CAWRDSLNSPLHF TGTGCCTGGCGGGACAGTCTAAATTCACCCCTCCACTTT
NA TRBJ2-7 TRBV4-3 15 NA CASSQVLGSSYEQYF TGCGCCAGCAGCCAAGTGTTAGGGTCGTCCTACGAGCAGTACTTC
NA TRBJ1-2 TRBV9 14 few CASSPPGSPYGYTF TGTGCCAGCAGCCCACCGGGCTCTCCCTATGGCTACACCTTC
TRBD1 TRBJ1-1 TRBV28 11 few CVTGGNTEAFF TGTGTGACAGGGGGAAACACTGAAGCTTTCTTT